The clone carrying this T cell receptor (beta chain) was observed a handful of times. The length of the CDR3 is 15 residues. CDR1 and CDR2 (germline): SGHTA, FQGNSA. V lost 3 bases, J lost 0 bases, and 9 bases lay in between. The record originates from a study of patients and donors after allogeneic stem cell transplantation. TCRdb re-called the RT-PCR reads with MiXCR, one entry per CDR3 protein. The table lists about 200,000 distinct CDR3 sequences, roughly two fifths of them singletons. Sequencing was done on a sample of blood, either unsorted or a sorted T cell fraction (not recorded which). This sequence was found in a human donor who was either an allogeneic HSCT recipient or a stem cell or donor lymphocyte infusion donor (not recorded which). It is not recorded whose cells these are; they may come from a transplant donor. The rearrangement uses TRBV7-2 and TRBJ1-5, with D uncertain. CDR3 sequence: CASSFRVSSNQPQHF. Here the CDR3 DNA reads TGTGCCAGCAGCTTTCGGGTTAGTAGCAATCAGCCCCAGCATTTT.